The T cell receptor beta chain described here comes from a study of blood T cells in healthy people across ages. In its sample, this clonotype was seen a few times. The antigen is unknown. It was with a sample-barcoded 5' primer and a J-beta primer mix that a second PCR of about 6 to 12 cycles was run. TCRdb ran MiXCR on the 5' RACE reads and lists one entry per CDR3 protein. The table includes roughly 680,000 distinct CDR3 sequences, around 21% detected once. The CDR3 has 11 residues. V shed 7 bases and J shed 6 bases, with 9 bases lying between them. Germline lookup yields CDR1 SQVTM and CDR2 ANQGSEA. Findings and caveats of the study: Estimates of diversity drawn from one million T cells were considered underestimates.

Sequencing was done on a sample of blood. The sequence was collected from an older man in good health. This chain uses TRBV29-1 with TRBJ2-2, with D perhaps TRBD2 (5 bases). The chain's CDR3 is CSAYGAGELFF. The CDR3, as DNA: TGCAGCGCCTACGGGGCCGGGGAGCTGTTTTTT.